The rows below give T cell receptor beta chains drawn from one sample of a study of naive and memory T cell subsets. TCRdb reprocessed the UMI-ligation and nested PCR reads via MiXCR and lists one record per CDR3 protein. The sample records 25,000 to 35,000 distinct CDR3 sequences, about 6.2% being singletons. Here the sequenced sample was skin, taken from a tuberculin skin test site. The origin of the receptors is an adult in good health. Both conserved end residues are part of each CDR3. The D gene is left open where the match is weak. Not every row has a clone size; where given, it reads once, few, many or a size class.

V gene	D gene	J gene	clone size	CDR3 DNA	CDR3 protein
TRBV5-1	TRBD2	TRBJ2-3	-	TGCGCCAGCAGCTTGGGCGGGGGGGTCTATGCTCCCGGGGATACGCAGTATTTT	CASSLGGGVYAPGDTQYF
TRBV12-3/TRBV12-4	TRBD1	TRBJ2-3	many	TGTGCCAGCAGTTTCATAAGGACAGGGCTCCCAGATACGCAGTATTTT	CASSFIRTGLPDTQYF
TRBV11-2	-	TRBJ2-3	many	TGTGCCAGCAGCTTTGGGGGCGGATACACAGATACGCAGTATTTT	CASSFGGGYTDTQYF
TRBV12-3/TRBV12-4	-	TRBJ2-3	medium-sized	TGTGCCAGCAGTTTATACGGGGCTAGCACAGATACGCAGTATTTT	CASSLYGASTDTQYF
TRBV25-1	-	TRBJ2-7	few	TGTGCCAGCAGCGGAGGTTTCGCCTACGAGCAGTACTTC	CASSGGFAYEQYF
TRBV4-2	-	TRBJ1-2	many	TGTGCCAGCCGTAGTACGGATTGGACTGGAGGCTACACCTTC	CASRSTDWTGGYTF
TRBV6-6	-	TRBJ2-5	many	TGTGCCAGCAGTCCCCGACGGAGACAAGAGACCCAGTACTTC	CASSPRRRQETQYF
TRBV20-1	TRBD2	TRBJ2-5	many	TGCAGTGCCATTAGCGGGGGCGCGTACCAAGAGACCCAGTACTTC	CSAISGGAYQETQYF
TRBV12-3/TRBV12-4	-	TRBJ1-1	many	TGTGCCAGCAGTTTAGTTGCTGAAGCTTTCTTT	CASSLVAEAFF
TRBV9	TRBD1	TRBJ2-1	few	TGTGCCAGCAGCTTGGGACAGGGTTGGAATGAGCAGTTCTTC	CASSLGQGWNEQFF
TRBV7-8	-	TRBJ1-1	few	TGTGCCAGCAGCTTAAGTGTATCGCGGGTCACTGAAGCTTTCTTT	CASSLSVSRVTEAFF
TRBV20-1	-	TRBJ1-1	many	TGCAGTGCTAGAAGCGTGGCAGTTGAAGCTTTCTTT	CSARSVAVEAFF
TRBV5-4	-	TRBJ2-7	-	TGTGCCAGCAGCACAGGGACTACCTACGAGCAGTACTTC	CASSTGTTYEQYF
TRBV2	-	TRBJ2-1	many	TGTGCCAGCAGTGACCAAGGCCTCAGCTCCTACAATGAGCAGTTCTTC	CASSDQGLSSYNEQFF
TRBV27	TRBD1	TRBJ2-4	many	TGTGCCAGCAGTCAGCTTTGGACAGGGGAAAACATTCAGTACTTC	CASSQLWTGENIQYF
TRBV6-6	TRBD1	TRBJ2-7	medium-sized	TGTGCCAGCAGCAAGGGACAGGGCTACGAGCAGTACTTC	CASSKGQGYEQYF
TRBV7-9	-	TRBJ1-2	many	TGTGCCAGCAGCTTAGCGCCACCGGGTTTGCACTACCTCTTC	CASSLAPPGLHYLF